A selection of T cell receptor beta chains follows, all from one sample in a study. Libraries were prepared by immunoSEQ multiplex PCR; TCRdb keeps only in-frame clonotypes and omits some of them. Here the sample spans about 68,000 clones, 80% to 95% being singletons. The sample taken for sequencing was PBMCs. All receptors derive from a man aged 35-49 years with rheumatoid arthritis. Both conserved end residues are part of each CDR3. D genes are given only for firm matches. For some rows the clone size is stated as once, few or many, or as a class when expanded; others skip it.

j_call | v_call | d_call | clone_size | cdr3_nt | cdr3_aa
TRBJ1-5 | TRBV6-5 | TRBD1 | once | TGTGCCAGCAGACCGGGACAGGGGTATCAGCCCCAGCATTTT | CASRPGQGYQPQHF
TRBJ2-1 | TRBV18 | . | . | TGTGCCAGCTCACCCGCGATAAGGGAGCCTTATAATGAGCAGTTCTTC | CASSPAIREPYNEQFF
TRBJ1-2 | TRBV5-6 | . | . | TGTGCCAGCAGCCCGGGGGGGCGATCTAACTATGGCTACACCTTC | CASSPGGRSNYGYTF
TRBJ2-7 | TRBV7-9 | TRBD1 | . | TGTGCCAGCAGCCCACCGGGACAGGGATCGAGGGAGCAGTACTTC | CASSPPGQGSREQYF
TRBJ1-1 | TRBV7-3 | . | once | TGTGCCAGCAGCCCACCTGGGAGGGCCTCTGAAGCTTTCTTT | CASSPPGRASEAFF
TRBJ2-1 | TRBV2 | . | . | TGTGCCAGCAGTGATCGGCAGGGCCCGTACAATGAGCAGTTCTTC | CASSDRQGPYNEQFF
TRBJ2-3 | TRBV6-2/TRBV6-3 | TRBD1 | . | TGTGCCAGCAGGTACTCTGGGACAGGGACAGATACGCAGTATTTT | CASRYSGTGTDTQYF
TRBJ2-5 | TRBV7-4 | TRBD2 | . | TGTGCCAGCAGCCTGGGGAGGACTAGCGGTCCAGAACGGGGAAGGCAGACCCAGTACTTC | CASSLGRTSGPERGRQTQYF
TRBJ1-1 | TRBV29-1 | TRBD1 | . | TGCAGCGGCGGACAGGCTTACACTGAAGCTTTCTTT | CSGGQAYTEAFF
TRBJ2-1 | TRBV19 | TRBD1 | . | TGTGCCAGTAGTACCCAGGGGGCCCTGGGTCACAATGAGCAGTTCTTC | CASSTQGALGHNEQFF
TRBJ2-7 | TRBV4-2 | TRBD2 | . | TGTGCCAGCAGCCGGTCCGGGACTAGGTCCTACGAGCAGTACTTC | CASSRSGTRSYEQYF
TRBJ1-4 | TRBV5-4 | . | once | TGTGCCAGCAGCCCGGGTTATCGCAATGAAAAACTGTTTTTT | CASSPGYRNEKLFF
TRBJ2-5 | TRBV7-9 | . | . | TGTGCCAGCAGCCCAGGAGGGGCTCGGGAGACCCAGTACTTC | CASSPGGARETQYF
TRBJ2-1 | TRBV7-3 | . | . | TGTGCCAGCAGCACCACGCGGACGGGGCGGAATGAGCAGTTCTTC | CASSTTRTGRNEQFF
TRBJ1-2 | TRBV30 | TRBD1 | . | TGTGCCTTGCCGTCCGGGACAGGGACCTATGGCTACACCTTC | CALPSGTGTYGYTF
TRBJ1-5 | TRBV12-3/TRBV12-4 | . | . | TGTGCCAGCAGTTATGGCAATCAGCCCCAGCATTTT | CASSYGNQPQHF
TRBJ2-2 | TRBV5-1 | TRBD2 | . | TGCGCCAGCAGCCCACTAGCGGGAGACGCCACCGGGGAGCTGTTTTTT | CASSPLAGDATGELFF
TRBJ2-3 | TRBV7-3 | TRBD2 | once | TGTGCCAGCAGCCCCGGCTGGACTAGCGGGACCCGCACAGATACGCAGTATTTT | CASSPGWTSGTRTDTQYF
TRBJ2-1 | TRBV19 | TRBD1 | . | TGTGCCAGTAGTATAGCTTCAGGACAGGTAGGCGATGAGCAGTTCTTC | CASSIASGQVGDEQFF
TRBJ2-7 | TRBV19 | TRBD1 | . | TGTGCCACCGGACAGGGATACGAGCAGTACTTC | CATGQGYEQYF
TRBJ1-5 | TRBV7-2 | TRBD1 | once | TGTGCCAGCAGCTTACAGCAGGGGGAAAACAATCAGCCCCAGCATTTT | CASSLQQGENNQPQHF
TRBJ1-1 | TRBV6-5 | . | . | TGTGCCAGCACCGCGACAGGTTCTAACACTGAAGCTTTCTTT | CASTATGSNTEAFF
TRBJ2-1 | TRBV9 | . | . | TGTGCCAGCAGCGTAGTTCAGGCGGGCTCTGGGAATGAGCAGTTCTTC | CASSVVQAGSGNEQFF
TRBJ2-5 | TRBV7-3 | . | . | TGTGCCAGCAGCCCCAGTGGGAGGGGGCTCCAAGAGACCCAGTACTTC | CASSPSGRGLQETQYF
TRBJ1-1 | TRBV5-4 | . | . | TGTGCCAGCAGCTTGGGTGGGGTTGGGAACGGTGAAGCTTTCTTT | CASSLGGVGNGEAFF
TRBJ2-2 | TRBV2 | TRBD2 | . | TGTGCCAGCAGTGAGTCGAAGAGGGGGACTAGCGGGCGATACACCGGGGAGCTGTTTTTT | CASSESKRGTSGRYTGELFF